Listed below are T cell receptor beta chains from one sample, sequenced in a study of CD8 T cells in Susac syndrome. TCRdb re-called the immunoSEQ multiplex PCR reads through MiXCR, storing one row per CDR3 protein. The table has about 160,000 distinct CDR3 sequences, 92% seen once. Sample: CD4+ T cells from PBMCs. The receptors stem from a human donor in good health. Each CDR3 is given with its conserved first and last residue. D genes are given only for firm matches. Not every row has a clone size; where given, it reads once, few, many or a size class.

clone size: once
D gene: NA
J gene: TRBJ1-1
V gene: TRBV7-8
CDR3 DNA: TGTGCCAGCAGCTCCTACAGGGCTGAAGCTTTCTTT
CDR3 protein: CASSSYRAEAFF

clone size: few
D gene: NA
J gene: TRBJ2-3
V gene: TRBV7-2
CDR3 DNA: TGTGCCACTGATAGCGGCAGCACAGATACGCAGTATTTT
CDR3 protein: CATDSGSTDTQYF

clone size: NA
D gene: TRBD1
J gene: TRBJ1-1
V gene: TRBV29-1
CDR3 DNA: TGCAGCGTTGAAGTACCGCCGATCAGGGGGCGATGGACTGAAGCTTTCTTT
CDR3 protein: CSVEVPPIRGRWTEAFF

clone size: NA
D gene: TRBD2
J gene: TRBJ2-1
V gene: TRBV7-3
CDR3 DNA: TGTGCCAGCTCGGCGGGACTAGCGGTCTACAATGAGCAGTTCTTC
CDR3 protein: CASSAGLAVYNEQFF

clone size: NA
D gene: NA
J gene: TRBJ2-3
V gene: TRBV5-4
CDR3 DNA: TGTGCCAGCAGCTCGGGCGGCGTAGAAAGCACAGATACGCAGTATTTT
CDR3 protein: CASSSGGVESTDTQYF

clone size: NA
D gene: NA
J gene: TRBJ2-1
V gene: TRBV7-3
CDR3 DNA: TGTGCCAGCACTGGGCAGTTCAATGAGCAGTTCTTC
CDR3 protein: CASTGQFNEQFF

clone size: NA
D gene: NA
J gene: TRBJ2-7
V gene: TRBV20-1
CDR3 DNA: TGCAGTGCTAGGGGGGCGGGGCGACCCTACGAGCAGTACTTC
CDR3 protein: CSARGAGRPYEQYF

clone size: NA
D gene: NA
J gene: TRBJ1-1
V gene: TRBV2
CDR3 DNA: TGTGCCAGCAGGCGGGAGATGAACACTGAAGCTTTCTTT
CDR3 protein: CASRREMNTEAFF

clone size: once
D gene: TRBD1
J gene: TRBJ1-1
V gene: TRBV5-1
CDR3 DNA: TGCGCCAGCAGCGGGACAGGGGGGAACACTGAAGCTTTCTTT
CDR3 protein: CASSGTGGNTEAFF

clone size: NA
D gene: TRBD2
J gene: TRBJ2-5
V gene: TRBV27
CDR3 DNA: TGTGCCAGCAGTCGGGCTAGCGGCCAAGAGACCCAGTACTTC
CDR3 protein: CASSRASGQETQYF

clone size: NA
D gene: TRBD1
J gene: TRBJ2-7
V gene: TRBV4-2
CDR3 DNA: TGTGCCAGCAGCCCCCCGGAGGGACAGGGTTCGTACGAGCAGTACTTC
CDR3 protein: CASSPPEGQGSYEQYF

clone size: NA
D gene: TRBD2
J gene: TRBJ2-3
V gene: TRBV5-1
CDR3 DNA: TGCGCCAGCAGGTCTGGGCCGACTGGGGGGGAAGATACGCAGTATTTT
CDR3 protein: CASRSGPTGGEDTQYF

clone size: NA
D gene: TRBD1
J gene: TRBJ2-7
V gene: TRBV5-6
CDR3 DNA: TGTGCCAGCCTAAGGACAGGGTACGAGCAGTACTTC
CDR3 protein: CASLRTGYEQYF

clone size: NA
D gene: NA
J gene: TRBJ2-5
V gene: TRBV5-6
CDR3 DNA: TGTGCCAGCAGCTTGGTGGCAGTTCAAGAGACCCAGTACTTC
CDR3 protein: CASSLVAVQETQYF

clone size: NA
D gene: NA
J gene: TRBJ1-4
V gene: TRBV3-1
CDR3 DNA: TGTGCCAGCAGCCAAAGACGAATGATGGGACACCTTAATGAAAAACTGTTTTTT
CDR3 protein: CASSQRRMMGHLNEKLFF

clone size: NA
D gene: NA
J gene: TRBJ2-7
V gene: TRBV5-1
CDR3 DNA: TGCGCCAGCAGCAGTTTAGGTTTCCACGAGCAGTACTTC
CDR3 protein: CASSSLGFHEQYF

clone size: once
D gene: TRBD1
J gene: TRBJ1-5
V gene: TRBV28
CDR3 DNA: TGTGCCAGCAGCAACCCGGGACAGGGTTTGGTTCAGCCCCAGCATTTT
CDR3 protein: CASSNPGQGLVQPQHF

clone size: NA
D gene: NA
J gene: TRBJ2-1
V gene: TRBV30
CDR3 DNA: TGTGCCTGGAGTGTCCGGGGGAATGAGCAGTTCTTC
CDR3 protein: CAWSVRGNEQFF

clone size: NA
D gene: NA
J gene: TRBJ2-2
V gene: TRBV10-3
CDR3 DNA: TGTGCCATCAGTGAAGGACGGGGAAACACCGGGGAGCTGTTTTTT
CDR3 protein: CAISEGRGNTGELFF

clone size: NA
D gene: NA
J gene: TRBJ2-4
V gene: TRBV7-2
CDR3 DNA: TGTGCCAGCAGCTTAGAGGGGTACATTCAGTACTTC
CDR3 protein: CASSLEGYIQYF

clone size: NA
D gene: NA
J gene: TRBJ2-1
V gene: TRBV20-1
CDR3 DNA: TGCAGTGCTAAAACCCGGGAGTCCCTATGGGATGAGCAGTTCTTC
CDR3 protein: CSAKTRESLWDEQFF

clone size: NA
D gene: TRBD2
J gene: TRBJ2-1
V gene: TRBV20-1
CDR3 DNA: TGCAGTGCTGCCGGGACTAGCAAATCCTACAATGAGCAGTTCTTC
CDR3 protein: CSAAGTSKSYNEQFF

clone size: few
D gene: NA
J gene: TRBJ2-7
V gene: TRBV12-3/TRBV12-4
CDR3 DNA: TGTGCCAGCAGTTTGGACAGCTCCTACGAGCAGTACTTC
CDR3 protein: CASSLDSSYEQYF

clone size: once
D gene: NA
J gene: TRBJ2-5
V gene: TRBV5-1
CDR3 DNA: TGCGCCAGCAGCCTACAGGGGACTTGGGAAGAGACCCAGTACTTC
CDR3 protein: CASSLQGTWEETQYF

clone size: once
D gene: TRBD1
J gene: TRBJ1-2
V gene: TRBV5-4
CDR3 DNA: TGTGCCAGCAGCCCGGGACAGCGGGTAGATGGCTACACCTTC
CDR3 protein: CASSPGQRVDGYTF

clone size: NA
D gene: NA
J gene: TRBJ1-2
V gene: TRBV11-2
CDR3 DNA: TGTGCCAGCAGCTACGACGCGGCGGGCTATGGCTACACCTTC
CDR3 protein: CASSYDAAGYGYTF

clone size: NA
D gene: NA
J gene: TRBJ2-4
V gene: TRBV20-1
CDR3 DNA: TGCAGTGCTATAGGGCTCCTAGCCAAAAACATTCAGTACTTC
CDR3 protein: CSAIGLLAKNIQYF

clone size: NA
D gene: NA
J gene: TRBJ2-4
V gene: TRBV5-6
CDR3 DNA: TGTGCCAGCAGCTTGGCCCTGGGGGCAATGGGCAAAAACATTCAGTACTTC
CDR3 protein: CASSLALGAMGKNIQYF

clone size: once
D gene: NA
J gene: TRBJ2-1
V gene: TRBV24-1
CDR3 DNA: TGTGCCACCGCAGGGGGGTATGAGCAGTTCTTC
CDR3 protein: CATAGGYEQFF

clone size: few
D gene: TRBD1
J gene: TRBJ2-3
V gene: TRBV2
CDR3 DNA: TGTGCCAGCAGTCGGGACAGCGGCACAGATACGCAGTATTTT
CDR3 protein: CASSRDSGTDTQYF

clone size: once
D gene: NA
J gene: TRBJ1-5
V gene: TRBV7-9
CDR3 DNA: TGTGCCAGCAGCTTAGCGCCCGGAAACAATCAGCCCCAGCATTTT
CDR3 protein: CASSLAPGNNQPQHF

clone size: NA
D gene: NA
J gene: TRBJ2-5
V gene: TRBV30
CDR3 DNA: TGTGCCTGGAGTGTAGACAGCTCTGGGGAGACCCAGTACTTC
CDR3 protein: CAWSVDSSGETQYF

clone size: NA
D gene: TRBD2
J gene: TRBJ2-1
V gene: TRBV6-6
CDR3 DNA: TGTGCCAGCACCTTAGCGGGAGGCAGCAATGAGCAGTTCTTC
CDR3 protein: CASTLAGGSNEQFF

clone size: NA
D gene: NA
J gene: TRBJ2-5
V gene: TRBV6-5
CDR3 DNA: TGTGCCAGCAGTTACGACGGGAGTATGAAAATGGAGACCCAGTACTTC
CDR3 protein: CASSYDGSMKMETQYF

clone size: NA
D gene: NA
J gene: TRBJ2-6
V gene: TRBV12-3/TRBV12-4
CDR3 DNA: TGTGCCAGCAGTTTATATCTCACTGGGGCCAACGTCCTGACTTTC
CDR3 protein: CASSLYLTGANVLTF

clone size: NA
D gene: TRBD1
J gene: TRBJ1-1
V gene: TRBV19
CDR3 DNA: TGTGCCAGTAGTAAACCGGGACAGGGGAACACTGAAGCTTTCTTT
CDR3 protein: CASSKPGQGNTEAFF

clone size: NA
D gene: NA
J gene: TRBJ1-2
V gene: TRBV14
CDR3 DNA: TGTGCCAGCAGCCACGACCCAAACTATGGCTACACCTTC
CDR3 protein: CASSHDPNYGYTF

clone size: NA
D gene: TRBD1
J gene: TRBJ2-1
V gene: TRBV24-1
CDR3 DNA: TGTGCCACCAGTGAAGGACAGGACAACTACAATGAGCAGTTCTTC
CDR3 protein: CATSEGQDNYNEQFF

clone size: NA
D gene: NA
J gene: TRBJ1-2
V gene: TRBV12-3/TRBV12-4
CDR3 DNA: TGTGCCAGCACCGACTTCCCGGCAAACGATGGCTACACCTTC
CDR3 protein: CASTDFPANDGYTF

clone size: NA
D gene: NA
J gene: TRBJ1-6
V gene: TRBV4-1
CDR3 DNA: TGCGCCAGCAGCCAAGAGGATTCACCCCTCCACTTT
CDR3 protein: CASSQEDSPLHF

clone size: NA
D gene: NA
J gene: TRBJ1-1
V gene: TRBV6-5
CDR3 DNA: TGTGCCAACAAGACCCCTCCGTCGGAAGCTTTCTTT
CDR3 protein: CANKTPPSEAFF